Below, 15 T cell receptor beta chains from the same sample are listed, as sequenced in a study of T cell responses to AZD1222 COVID-19 vaccine. The assay was immunoSEQ multiplex PCR, and TCRdb's table has in-frame clones only and misses some. There are over 85,000 clones in the sample; almost 90% occur only once, and roughly 9.1% lies in the top ten. The sequencing used peripheral blood, collected on day 0 of AZD1222 vaccination. These receptors were obtained from an adult in good health.

The rearrangement links TRBV9 to TRBJ2-7; 8 positions match TRBD2. The CDR3 spans 16 residues. Trimming took 0 bases from V and 6 from J; bases not matched to a gene: 11. The germline V gene encodes CDR1 SGDLS and CDR2 YYNGEE. The CDR3, as DNA: TGTGCCAGCAGCGTAGCCGAAGGACGGGGACTAGGCGAGCAGTACTTC. It is translated as CASSVAEGRGLGEQYF.

V gene TRBV4-1 combines with J gene TRBJ2-3, with TRBD2 identical over 10 bases. Germline trimming cut 6 bases from V and 1 base from J; bases unmatched to any gene: 4. CDR1 and CDR2 from the germline V gene are MGHRA and YSYEKL. The length of the CDR3 is 15 residues. This CDR3 is CASRLLAGGTDTQYF. The CDR3 DNA reads as TGCGCCAGCAGGCTCCTAGCGGGGGGCACAGATACGCAGTATTTT.

The gene calls are TRBV5-4 and TRBJ1-1, with 7 bases that match TRBD1. The CDR3 is 12 residues long. V lost 0 bases to trimming and J lost 8 bases; unmatched junction nucleotides: 1. Germline values: CDR1 SGHNT, CDR2 YYREEE (reference sequence). DNA of the CDR3: TGTGCCAGCAGCTTGGACAGGGGAGAAGCTTTCTTT. As protein: CASSLDRGEAFF.

The CDR3 nucleotides read TGTGCCAGTACCCTGGGGGGCGCGGGCTATGGCTACACCTTC. It yields the protein CASTLGGAGYGYTF. V gene TRBV2 combines with J gene TRBJ1-2, with D perhaps matching TRBD1 (6 bases). V shed 9 bases and J shed 4 bases, with 18 bases lying between them. Germline V CDR1 and CDR2: SNHLY, FYNNEI. This CDR3 contains 14 residues.

The rearrangement uses TRBV12-3 or TRBV12-4 and TRBJ2-4; D unresolved. Trimming removed 1 base at V and 3 bases at J, with 1 base between. The CDR3 runs 12 residues. The CDR3 DNA reads TGTGCCAGCAGTTTAGACAAAAACATTCAGTACTTC. Protein product: CASSLDKNIQYF.

The chain links TRBV9 to TRBJ1-6; 7 nucleotides match TRBD1. The CDR3 extends over 16 amino acids. The germline CDR1 and CDR2 sequences are SGDLS and YYNGEE. After removal of 0 bases from V and 8 bases from J, the junction contained 8 bases not matched to a gene. CDR3 amino acids: CASSVDPDRVDSPLHF. The CDR3 coding sequence is TGTGCCAGCAGCGTAGATCCTGACAGGGTGGATTCACCCCTCCACTTT.

The J gene is TRBJ2-7, the V gene TRBV7-2; D gene uncertain. This CDR3 region has 17 residues. CDR1 is SGHTA, CDR2 FQGNSA, per germline. With 5 bases removed from V and 0 bases from J, the gap between germline ends came to 20 bases. CDR3 protein: CASSPDSFDWSSYEQYF. The CDR3 bases are TGTGCCAGCAGCCCCGATTCTTTTGACTGGAGCTCCTACGAGCAGTACTTC.

The chain combines TRBV6-2 or TRBV6-3 with TRBJ2-2; D may match TRBD1 or TRBD2 (6 bases each). This CDR3 spans 16 amino acids. Per the germline V gene, CDR1 is MNHEY and CDR2 is SVGEGT. Trimming removed 2 bases at V and 4 bases at J, with 14 bases between. The CDR3: CASSYPEGVGTGELFF. The CDR3 region has the DNA TGTGCCAGCAGTTACCCGGAGGGGGTTGGCACCGGGGAGCTGTTTTTT.

The DNA of the CDR3 is TGTGCCAGCAGCCCCATCCCACCTCAGGGACAGGGGATCGGCTACACCTTC. It encodes CASSPIPPQGQGIGYTF. The rearrangement uses TRBV7-8 and TRBJ1-2, with 10 bases that match TRBD1. The CDR3 consists of 17 residues. Germline V CDR1 and CDR2: SGHVS, FQNEAQ. The V and J ends lost 5 bases and 8 bases, in that order; junction bases with no gene match: 17.

The chain combines TRBV9 with TRBJ2-3, with D tentatively TRBD2 (6 bases). The V gene's germline CDR1 is SGDLS and CDR2 YYNGEE. The length of the CDR3 is 16 residues. V lost 0 bases, J lost 2 bases, and 13 bases lay in between. The CDR3 DNA reads TGTGCCAGCAGCGTAGTGGAGGGAATCATCACAGATACGCAGTATTTT. Translated, it gives CASSVVEGIITDTQYF.

A few counts support this clone. The rearrangement joins TRBV19 to TRBJ1-5, with a tentative D call TRBD1 (5 bases). Trimming cost V 2 bases and J 4 bases, with 12 bases left between them. Per the germline V gene, CDR1 is LNHDA and CDR2 is SQIVND (reference sequence). The CDR3 sequence is 15 residues long. The CDR3 spells CASSIHPTENQPQHF. CDR3 DNA sequence: TGTGCCAGTAGTATACACCCGACAGAGAATCAGCCCCAGCATTTT. The full variable domain, rest sourced from reference TRBV19 and TRBJ1-5, is DGGITQSPKYLFRKEGQNVTLSCEQNLNHDAMYWYRQDPGQGLRLIYYSQIVNDFQKGDIAEGYSVSREKKESFPLTVTSAQKNPTAFYLCASSIHPTENQPQHFGDGTRLSIL.

The chain links TRBV3-1 (or the pseudogene TRBV3-2) to TRBJ2-7; 9 positions agree with TRBD1. CDR1 LGHDT and CDR2 YNNKEL come from the germline V gene (reference sequence). J lost 3 bases, V lost 3 bases, and 6 bases had no gene match. There are 15 residues in the CDR3. CDR3 amino acids: CASSHSGTGNYEQYF. In nucleotides, the CDR3 is TGTGCCAGCAGCCACAGCGGGACAGGGAACTACGAGCAGTACTTC.

The chain employs TRBV5-1 and TRBJ1-6; 8 bases are shared with TRBD1. Germline lookup yields CDR1 SGHRS and CDR2 YFSETQ. The CDR3 consists of 13 residues. Losses at the gene ends were 7 bases for V and 7 bases for J; bases not matched to a gene: 4. The CDR3 reads CASGPGGNSPLHF. For the CDR3, the DNA is TGCGCCAGCGGGCCAGGGGGCAATTCACCCCTCCACTTT.

In this sample, this clone turned up once. J is TRBJ1-5 and V is TRBV30; D unclear. CDR3 length equals 14 residues. V was cut by 5 bases and J by 2 bases, with 13 bases left in between. Germline CDR1 GTSNPN, CDR2 SVGIG (reference sequence). As DNA, the CDR3 is TGTGCCTGGGCTTCGGAGGGAGGCAATCAGCCCCAGCATTTT. It translates to CAWASEGGNQPQHF.

The CDR3 is CASSIPSYTAGANVLTF. The CDR3, as DNA: TGTGCCAGTAGTATTCCCTCCTACACGGCTGGGGCCAACGTCCTGACTTTC. This chain joins TRBV19 and TRBJ2-6; no definite D call. The V end lost 3 bases, the J end lost 2 bases, and 14 bases lay between the germline ends. This CDR3 region has 17 residues. Germline CDR1 reads LNHDA; CDR2 reads SQIVND (reference sequence). The variable domain in full, with the rest retrieved from reference TRBV19 and TRBJ2-6, is DGGITQSPKYLFRKEGQNVTLSCEQNLNHDAMYWYRQDPGQGLRLIYYSQIVNDFQKGDIAEGYSVSREKKESFPLTVTSAQKNPTAFYLCASSIPSYTAGANVLTFGAGSRLTVL.